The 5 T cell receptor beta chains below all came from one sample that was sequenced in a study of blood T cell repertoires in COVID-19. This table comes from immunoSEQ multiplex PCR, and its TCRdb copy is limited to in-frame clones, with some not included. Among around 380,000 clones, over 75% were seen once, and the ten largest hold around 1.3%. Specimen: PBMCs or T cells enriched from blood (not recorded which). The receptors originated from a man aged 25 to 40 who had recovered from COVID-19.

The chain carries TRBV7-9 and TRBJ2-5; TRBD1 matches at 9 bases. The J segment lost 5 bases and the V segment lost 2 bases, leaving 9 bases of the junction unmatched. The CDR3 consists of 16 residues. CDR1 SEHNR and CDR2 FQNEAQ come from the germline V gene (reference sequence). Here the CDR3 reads CASSLLGQGVGETQYF. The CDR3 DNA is TGTGCCAGCAGCTTATTGGGACAGGGCGTCGGGGAGACCCAGTACTTC.

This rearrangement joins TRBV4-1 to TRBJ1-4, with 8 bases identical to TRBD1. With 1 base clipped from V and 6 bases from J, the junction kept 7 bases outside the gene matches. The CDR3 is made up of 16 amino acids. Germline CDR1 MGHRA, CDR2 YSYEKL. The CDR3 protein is CASSQGTGWVDEKLFF. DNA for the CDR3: TGCGCCAGCAGCCAAGGGACAGGGTGGGTGGATGAAAAACTGTTTTTT.

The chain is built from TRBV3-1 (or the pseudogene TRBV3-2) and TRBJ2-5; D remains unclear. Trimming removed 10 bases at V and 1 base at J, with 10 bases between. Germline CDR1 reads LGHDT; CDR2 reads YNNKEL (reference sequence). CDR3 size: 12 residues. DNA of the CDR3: TGTGCCACCCTCGGGTCCCAAGAGACCCAGTACTTC. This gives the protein CATLGSQETQYF.

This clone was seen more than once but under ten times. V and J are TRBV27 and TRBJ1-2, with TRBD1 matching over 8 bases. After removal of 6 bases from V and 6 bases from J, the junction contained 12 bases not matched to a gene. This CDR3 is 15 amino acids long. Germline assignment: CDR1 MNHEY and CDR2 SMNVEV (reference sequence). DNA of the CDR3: TGTGCCAGCAGGGCAGGACAGGGAATATTCGATGGCTACACCTTC. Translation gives CASRAGQGIFDGYTF.

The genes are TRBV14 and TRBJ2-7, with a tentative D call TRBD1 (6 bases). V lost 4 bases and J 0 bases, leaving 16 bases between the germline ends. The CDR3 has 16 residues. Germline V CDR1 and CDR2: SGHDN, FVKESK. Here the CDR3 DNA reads TGTGCCAGCAGCCCAGCCCCGGGACAAAGCTCCTACGAGCAGTACTTC. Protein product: CASSPAPGQSSYEQYF.